This T cell receptor beta chain derives from a study of blood T cell repertoires in COVID-19. The CDR3 totals 15 residues. In germline, CDR1 is SGDLS, CDR2 YYNGEE. The V gene end was trimmed by 4 bases and the J gene end by 5 bases; junction bases not matched to a gene: 9. Profiled with immunoSEQ multiplex PCR; TCRdb holds only in-frame clones, not every one. The sample lists some 450,000 clones; 85% to 90% were seen once. The J gene is TRBJ2-7, the V gene TRBV9; 10 nucleotides line up with TRBD1. The sequence derives from a young man with COVID-19, enrolled during active disease. The source material was peripheral blood. The CDR3 loop reads CASSPHGTGENEQYF. The DNA for the CDR3 is TGTGCCAGCAGCCCGCACGGGACAGGGGAAAACGAGCAGTACTTC.